These 5 T cell receptor beta chains came from one sample sequenced in a study of graft-versus-host responses after intestinal transplantation. Profiling relied on immunoSEQ multiplex PCR, and the TCRdb table lists in-frame clones only, not all of them. The sample carries more than 70,000 clones, approximately 82% recorded once. No antigen is known for these receptors. This specimen was unstimulated CD4+ T cells sorted from spleen or lymph node cells, taken before intestinal transplant. The source is a human donor who received an intestinal transplant.

The chain combines TRBV6-5 with TRBJ2-5; D possibly corresponds to TRBD1 (6 bases). CDR1 and CDR2 from the germline V gene are MNHEY and SVGAGI. Trimming removed 2 bases at V and 4 bases at J, with 14 bases between. The CDR3 totals 15 residues. In DNA, the CDR3 is TGTGCCAGCAGTTACCACAGGGCGGCACGAGAGACCCAGTACTTC. Translation gives CASSYHRAARETQYF.

The chain combines TRBV18 with TRBJ1-1, with a tentative D call TRBD1 (5 bases). The V gene lost 3 bases and the J gene lost 3 bases, with 8 bases spanning the gap. CDR3 length: 13 amino acids. Germline V gene lookup returns CDR1 KGHSH and CDR2 LQKENI. This chain's CDR3 is CASSPTGDTEAFF. The CDR3 region has the DNA TGTGCCAGCTCACCGACGGGGGACACTGAAGCTTTCTTT.

Comment on this clone: Distinct nucleotide sequences in the sample also encode this CDR3. The J gene is TRBJ1-2, the V gene TRBV9, with D unclear. Germline CDR1 is SGDLS and CDR2 is YYNGEE. This CDR3 has 13 amino acids. V lost 5 bases, J lost 3 bases, and 11 bases lay in between. The chain's CDR3 is CASSPRGDYGYTF. The CDR3 DNA reads as TGTGCCAGCAGTCCGAGAGGAGACTATGGCTACACCTTC.

This rearrangement joins TRBV5-1 to TRBJ1-1, with a weak D call TRBD1 (6 bases). Trimming pared 3 bases from V and 0 bases from J, leaving 15 bases between. Per germline, CDR1 SGHRS and CDR2 YFSETQ. This CDR3 contains 16 residues. The CDR3 loop reads CASSSGRGRLNTEAFF. The CDR3 nucleotides are TGCGCCAGCAGCTCCGGCAGGGGCCGCTTGAACACTGAAGCTTTCTTT.

This chain links TRBV11-2 with TRBJ2-3; TRBD2 might be the D (6 bases). CDR3 length: 14 residues. The germline V gene has CDR1 SGHAT and CDR2 FQNNGV. Trimming cost V 1 base and J 4 bases, with 9 bases left between them. CDR3 in DNA: TGTGCCAGCAGCTTAGCGACTAGTGCAGATACGCAGTATTTT. Its translation: CASSLATSADTQYF.